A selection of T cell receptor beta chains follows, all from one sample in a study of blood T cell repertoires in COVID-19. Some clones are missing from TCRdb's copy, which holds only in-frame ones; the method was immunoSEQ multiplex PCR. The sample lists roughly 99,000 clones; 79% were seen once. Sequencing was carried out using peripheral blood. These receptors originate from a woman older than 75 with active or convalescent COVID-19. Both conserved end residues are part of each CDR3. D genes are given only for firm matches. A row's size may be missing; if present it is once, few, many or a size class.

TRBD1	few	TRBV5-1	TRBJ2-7	TGTGCCAGCAGCTCAGGACAGGGGTACTACGAGCAGTACTTC	CASSSGQGYYEQYF
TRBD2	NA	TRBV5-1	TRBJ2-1	TGTGCCAGCAGCTTTGGCACGGGGGGGTACAATGAGCAGTTCTTC	CASSFGTGGYNEQFF
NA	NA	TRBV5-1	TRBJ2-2	TGTGCCAGCAGCTTTGAGGGCACCACCGGGGAGCTGTTTTTT	CASSFEGTTGELFF
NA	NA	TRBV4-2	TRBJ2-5	TGTGCCAGCAGCCAAGAAGGTAGTGGGGGCGGGGAGACCCAGTACTTC	CASSQEGSGGGETQYF
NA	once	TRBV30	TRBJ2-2	TGTGCCTGGAGTGGAAGGGGAAACACCGGGGAGCTGTTTTTT	CAWSGRGNTGELFF
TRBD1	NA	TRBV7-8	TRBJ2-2	TGTGCCAGCAGCCAAGGACAGGGTAACACCGGGGAGCTGTTTTTT	CASSQGQGNTGELFF
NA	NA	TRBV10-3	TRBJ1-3	TGTGCCATCAGTGGCCTGGGCAACTCTGGAAACACCATATATTTT	CAISGLGNSGNTIYF
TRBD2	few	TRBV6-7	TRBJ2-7	TGTGCCAGCAGTTACTCGATGGGACTAGCGGGAGCTTACGAGCAGTACTTC	CASSYSMGLAGAYEQYF
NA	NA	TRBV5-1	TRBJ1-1	TGCGCCAGCAGGGCGGGAAATGAAGCTTTCTTT	CASRAGNEAFF
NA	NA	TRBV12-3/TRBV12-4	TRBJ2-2	TGTGCCAGCAGTTACTCAGGGACCGGGGAGCTGTTTTTT	CASSYSGTGELFF
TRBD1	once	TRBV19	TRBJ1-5	TGTGCCAGCCGATCCGTCACAGGGGGCAGGGTCAATCAGCCCCAGCATTTT	CASRSVTGGRVNQPQHF
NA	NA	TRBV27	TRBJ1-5	TGTGCCAGCAGTCGATGGGGGAGGTTGGGTAGCAATCAGCCCCAGCATTTT	CASSRWGRLGSNQPQHF
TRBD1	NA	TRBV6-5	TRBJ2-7	TGTGCCAGCAGGACGGACAGGTCTGACTACGAGCAGTACTTC	CASRTDRSDYEQYF
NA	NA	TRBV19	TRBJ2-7	TGTGCCAGTAGTAGCGGAGGAGGGGTCTACGAGCAGTACTTC	CASSSGGGVYEQYF
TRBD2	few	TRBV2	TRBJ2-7	TGTGCCAGGGAATCAAGCGGGAGGGGATACGAGCAGTACTTC	CARESSGRGYEQYF
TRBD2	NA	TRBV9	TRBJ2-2	TGTGCCAGCAGCGTAACCGGGGGGGGCACCGGGGAGCTGTTTTTT	CASSVTGGGTGELFF
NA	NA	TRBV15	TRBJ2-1	TGTGCCACCAGCAGGATTACGGGGGTACGACAGTTCTTC	CATSRITGVRQFF
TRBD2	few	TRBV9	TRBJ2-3	TGTGCCAGCAGCCCCCAGAGAGGGGAGGGTAATACGGCAGATACGCAGTATTTT	CASSPQRGEGNTADTQYF
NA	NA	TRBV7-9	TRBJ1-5	TGTGCCAGCAGCCAGTTTGATAGCAATCAGCCCCAGCATTTT	CASSQFDSNQPQHF
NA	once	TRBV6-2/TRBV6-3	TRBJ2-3	TGTGCCAGCAGCCGCTTTAGCGGTACAGATACGCAGTATTTT	CASSRFSGTDTQYF
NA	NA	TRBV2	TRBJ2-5	TGTGCCAGCAGTGAACGGGTCCCAGAGACCCAGTACTTC	CASSERVPETQYF
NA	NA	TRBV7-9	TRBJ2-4	TGTGCCAGCAGCTCTAGACCGGGGGCTAGCGGCGGCAAAAACATTCAGTACTTC	CASSSRPGASGGKNIQYF
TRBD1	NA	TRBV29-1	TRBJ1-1	TGCAGCGTTACAACCGGGACAGGGGTCACTGAAGCTTTCTTT	CSVTTGTGVTEAFF
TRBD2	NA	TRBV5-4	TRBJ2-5	TGTGCCAGCAGCCCAGGGACTAGCGCCCAAGAGACCCAGTACTTC	CASSPGTSAQETQYF
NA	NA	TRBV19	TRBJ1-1	TGTGCCAGTACCCCAGGGGTCCGGCAGACGAACACTGAAGCTTTCTTT	CASTPGVRQTNTEAFF
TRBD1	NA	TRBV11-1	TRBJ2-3	TGTGCCAGCAGCGAACAGGGGTTCACAGATACGCAGTATTTT	CASSEQGFTDTQYF
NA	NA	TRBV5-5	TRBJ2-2	TGTGCCAGCAGCTTCGGGACCGGGGAGCTGTTTTTT	CASSFGTGELFF
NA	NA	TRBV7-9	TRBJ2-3	TGTGCCAGCAGCCCCAGGCTTAGCACAGATACGCAGTATTTT	CASSPRLSTDTQYF
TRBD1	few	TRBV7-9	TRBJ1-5	TGTGCCAGCAGCCCCGGGACAGGCGTGGATCAGCCCCAGCATTTT	CASSPGTGVDQPQHF
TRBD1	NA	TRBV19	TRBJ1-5	TGTGCCAGTAGCTGGGACAGGGGTAATCAGCCCCAGCATTTT	CASSWDRGNQPQHF
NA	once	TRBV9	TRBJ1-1	TGTGCCAGCAGCGTAGGGACGGGGGGGGCTGAAGCTTTCTTT	CASSVGTGGAEAFF
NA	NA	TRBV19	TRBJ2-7	TGTGCCAGTAGGAATCCCGGCTCCTACGAGCAGTACTTC	CASRNPGSYEQYF
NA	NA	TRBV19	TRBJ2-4	TGTGCCAGTAGTAACCCACAGGGGAGGCCCAAAAACATTCAGTACTTC	CASSNPQGRPKNIQYF
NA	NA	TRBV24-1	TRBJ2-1	TGTGCCACCAGTGATGAACGGGGCAATGAGCAGTTCTTC	CATSDERGNEQFF
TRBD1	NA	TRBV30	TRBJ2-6	TGTGCCTGGTTAACTCGGGACAGGGTATCTGGGGCCAACGTCCTGACTTTC	CAWLTRDRVSGANVLTF
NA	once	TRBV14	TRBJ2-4	TGTGCCAGCAGTCAACAGAAAAACATTCAGTACTTC	CASSQQKNIQYF
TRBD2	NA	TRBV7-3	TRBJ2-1	TGTGCCAGCAGCCCACCCGAAGCGGGGTCATCCTACAATGAGCAGTTCTTC	CASSPPEAGSSYNEQFF
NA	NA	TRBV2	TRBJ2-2	TGTGCCAGCTCCCCTGAGCGGGCCTCGAACACCGGGGAGCTGTTTTTT	CASSPERASNTGELFF
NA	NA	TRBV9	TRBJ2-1	TGTGCCAGCAGCGTAGGAAGTGGCTTTTACAATGAGCAGTTCTTC	CASSVGSGFYNEQFF
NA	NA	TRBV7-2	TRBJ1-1	TGTGCCAGCAGCCCGGGGGTGAGTGCTTTCTTT	CASSPGVSAFF
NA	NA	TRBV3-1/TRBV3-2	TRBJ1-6	TGTGCCAGCAGCCAAGGCGGGACGGTACCAAATTCACCCCTCCACTTT	CASSQGGTVPNSPLHF
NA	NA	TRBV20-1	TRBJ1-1	TGCAGTGCTAGTCGGGATATGAACACTGAAGCTTTCTTT	CSASRDMNTEAFF
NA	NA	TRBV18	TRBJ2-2	TGTGCCAGCTCACCATTGGTCGGCGGGGAGCTGTTTTTT	CASSPLVGGELFF
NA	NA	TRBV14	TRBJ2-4	TGTGCCAGCAGCCAAGATGACCCTACAGGGACAAAAAACATTCAGTACTTC	CASSQDDPTGTKNIQYF
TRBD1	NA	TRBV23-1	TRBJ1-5	TGCGCCAGCGACCTAGGGACAGGGGGGCAATCAGCCCAGCATTTT	CASDLGTGGQSAQHF
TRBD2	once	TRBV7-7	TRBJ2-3	TGTGCTAGCAGCTTACCCACCACTAGCGGGAGCACAGATACGCAGTATTTT	CASSLPTTSGSTDTQYF
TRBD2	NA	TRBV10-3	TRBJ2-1	TGTGCCATCAGTGGGGTAGCGGGACCCGCGCAGGGGGAGCAGTTCTTC	CAISGVAGPAQGEQFF
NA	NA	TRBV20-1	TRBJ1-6	TGCAGTGCTACAGGGAATTCACCCCTCCACTTT	CSATGNSPLHF
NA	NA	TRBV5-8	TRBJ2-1	TGTGCCAGCAGTCCGGGACTTCGATACAATGAGCAGTTCTTC	CASSPGLRYNEQFF
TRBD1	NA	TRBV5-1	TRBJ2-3	TGTGCCAGTACAGGGGTAGGGGGCACAGATACGCAGTATTTT	CASTGVGGTDTQYF
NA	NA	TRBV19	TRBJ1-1	TGTGCCAGTAGGTTAGGGGGGGCGAACACTGAAGCTTTCTTT	CASRLGGANTEAFF
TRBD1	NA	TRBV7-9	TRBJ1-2	TGTGCCAGCAGCCAGGGACAGCCGTATGGCTACACCTTC	CASSQGQPYGYTF
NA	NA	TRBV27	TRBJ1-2	TGTGCCAGCAGTCCTACGAGTCACTATGGCTACACCTTC	CASSPTSHYGYTF
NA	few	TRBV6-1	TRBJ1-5	TGTGCCAGCAGTGATGGACAGCCCAACAATCAGCCCCAGCATTTT	CASSDGQPNNQPQHF
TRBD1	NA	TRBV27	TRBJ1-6	TGTGCCAGCAGTCGGGACAGGGACTCTCGCTCACCCCTCCACTTT	CASSRDRDSRSPLHF
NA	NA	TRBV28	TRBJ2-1	TGTGCCAGCGTCAGTGCTTTACAGGAGCAGTTCTTC	CASVSALQEQFF
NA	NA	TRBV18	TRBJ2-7	TGTGCCAGCTCACCGTTCAGTTACTACGAGCAGTACTTC	CASSPFSYYEQYF
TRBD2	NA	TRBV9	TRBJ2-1	TGTGCCAGCAGCGCCCCGGGACTAGCCTACAATGAGCAGTTCTTC	CASSAPGLAYNEQFF